A single sample gave rise to the 7 T cell receptor beta chains below, sequenced in a study of blood T cell repertoires in COVID-19 (dated by TCRdb to 2020 to 2022). Library preparation used the immunoSEQ multiplex PCR assay. TCRdb provides this immuneACCESS table in a form limited to in-frame rearrangements. Some clones are lacking; in checked studies, under half of them reflect an unresolved V gene, and why the rest are absent is not known. Counted in this sample were a few hundred thousand clones; 80% to 90% of them appeared once. The top ten clonotypes cover over 1.5% of the sample. Input material: PBMCs or T cells enriched from blood (not recorded which). The receptors derive from a woman in her forties or fifties who had recovered from COVID-19.

The chain uses TRBV5-1 and TRBJ2-3; 7 bases are a match to TRBD2. Germline V gene sequence: CDR1 SGHRS, CDR2 YFSETQ. V lost 0 bases to trimming and J lost 0 bases; unmatched junction nucleotides: 10. The CDR3 has 18 residues. The CDR3 region is CASSLGPGGGTSTDTQYF. CDR3 bases: TGCGCCAGCAGCTTGGGGCCGGGGGGAGGAACTAGCACAGATACGCAGTATTTT.

The chain combines TRBV9 with TRBJ2-3, with 9 bases identical to TRBD2. Germline-derived CDR1 and CDR2 are SGDLS and YYNGEE. The CDR3 is made up of 15 amino acids. V was pared by 5 bases and J by 0 bases, with 4 bases of the junction left unmatched. The CDR3 sequence: CASSTGTSSTDTQYF. CDR3 bases: TGTGCCAGCAGTACCGGGACTAGCAGCACAGATACGCAGTATTTT.

This chain uses TRBV28 with TRBJ2-7, with TRBD2 matching 8 bases. The J segment lost 0 bases and the V segment lost 7 bases, leaving 2 bases of the junction unmatched. The length of the CDR3 is 13 residues. Per germline, CDR1 MDHEN and CDR2 SYDVKM. The CDR3, as DNA: TGTGCCAGCAAGCGGGAGCTCTCCTACGAGCAGTACTTC. It specifies CASKRELSYEQYF. Supplemented by reference TRBV28 and TRBJ2-7, the full variable domain reads DVKVTQSSRYLVKRTGEKVFLECVQDMDHENMFWYRQDPGLGLRLIYFSYDVKMKEKGDIPEGYSVSREKKERFSLILESASTNQTSMYLCASKRELSYEQYFGPGTRLTVT.

This CDR3 reads CASTGGGAAKNIQYF. For the CDR3, the DNA is TGTGCCAGCACCGGTGGGGGGGCAGCCAAAAACATTCAGTACTTC. This chain links TRBV6-5 with TRBJ2-4, with D possibly TRBD2 on 7 matching bases. Trimming cost V 7 bases and J 0 bases, with 13 bases left between them. The CDR3 has 15 residues. CDR1 is MNHEY, CDR2 SVGAGI, per germline.

This clone was detected a few times. V is TRBV19 and J is TRBJ1-1, with 7 bases lining up with TRBD1. The V gene's germline CDR1 is LNHDA and CDR2 SQIVND (reference sequence). The length of the CDR3 is 15 residues. V shed 4 bases and J 0 bases; nucleotides not matched to a gene: 5. CDR3 sequence (DNA): TGTGCCAGTAGTACATCCGGGACAGTGAACACTGAAGCTTTCTTT. It is translated as CASSTSGTVNTEAFF.

This chain uses TRBV5-8 with TRBJ2-1; TRBD2 agrees at 10 bases. This CDR3 has 16 residues. Per germline, CDR1 SGHTS and CDR2 YDEGEE. Trimming removed 0 bases from V and 9 bases from J; junction bases left unmatched: 9. Written as DNA, the CDR3 is TGTGCCAGCAGCTTGGCTAGCGGGAGCGTACATGGTGAGCAGTTCTTC. Amino acid sequence: CASSLASGSVHGEQFF.

This clone was counted a few times. The V gene is TRBV19, the J gene TRBJ2-7; TRBD2 agrees at 10 bases. Per germline, CDR1 LNHDA and CDR2 SQIVND (reference sequence). V shed 5 bases, J shed 3 bases, and the junction held 7 bases outside the gene matches. The CDR3 runs 15 residues. Here the CDR3 reads CASSALAGDGYEQYF. As DNA, the CDR3 is TGTGCCAGTAGTGCCCTAGCGGGAGACGGCTACGAGCAGTACTTC.